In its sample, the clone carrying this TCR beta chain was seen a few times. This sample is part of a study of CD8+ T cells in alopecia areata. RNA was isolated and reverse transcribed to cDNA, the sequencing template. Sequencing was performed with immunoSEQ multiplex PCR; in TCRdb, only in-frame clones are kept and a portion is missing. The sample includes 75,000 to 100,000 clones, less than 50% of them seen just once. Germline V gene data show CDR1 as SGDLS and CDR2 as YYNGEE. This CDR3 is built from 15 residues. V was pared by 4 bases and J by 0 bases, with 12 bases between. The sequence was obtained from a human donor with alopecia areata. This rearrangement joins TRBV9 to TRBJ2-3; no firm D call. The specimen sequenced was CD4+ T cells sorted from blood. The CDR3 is CASSQTSSSTDTQYF. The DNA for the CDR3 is TGTGCCAGCAGCCAAACAAGTTCAAGCACAGATACGCAGTATTTT. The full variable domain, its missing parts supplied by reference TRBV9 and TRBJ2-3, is DSGVTQTPKHLITATGQRVTLRCSPRSGDLSVYWYQQSLDQGLQFLIQYYNGEERAKGNILERFSAQQFPDLHSELNLSSLELGDSALYFCASSQTSSSTDTQYFGPGTRLTVL.